This TCR beta chain was observed in a study of T-cell reconstitution after alpha-beta-depleted transplantation in children. Germline CDR1 SGDLS, CDR2 YYNGEE. This CDR3 is 15 amino acids long. With 4 bases clipped from V and 1 base from J, the junction kept 3 bases outside the gene matches. This clonotype has ten or more counts. Preparation of the TCRbeta library involved a method that used unique molecular identifiers. Each CDR3 protein gets one entry after TCRdb re-called the PCR reads with MiXCR. The sample has hundreds of thousands of distinct CDR3 sequences; over 10% are singletons. The chain links TRBV9 to TRBJ2-3; 10 bases are a match to TRBD2. Here the sequenced sample was PBMCs, mostly from graft donor cells, taken 360 days after TCRalphabeta/CD19-depleted stem cell transplant. The clonotype comes from a male patient younger than 18 who had a stem cell transplant for acute myeloid leukemia, so the T cells may come from the graft donor. Written as DNA, the CDR3 is TGTGCCAGCAGCTCTGGGACTAGCGGCACAGATACGCAGTATTTT. It encodes CASSSGTSGTDTQYF.